What follows describes a single T cell receptor (beta chain). Which antigen it targets is not known. Qualities for individual bases were not recorded, and no much larger clone is one base off. These data are taken from a study of blood T cells in healthy people across ages (dated by TCRdb to between 2014 and 2016). In the study overall: In model experiments, template switching captured about one uniquely barcoded TCR beta cDNA molecule for every two T cells. To track age-related changes in TCR beta repertoire diversity, the study relied on deep sequencing normalized with unique cDNA molecular identifiers. For two donors (one aged 18 to 29 and one aged 80 or older), the study analyzed two additional independent replicas of 1 million unique cDNA reads from the same blood draw. The donors were divided into four age groups: young (average about 15 years), middle-aged (roughly 42), aged (about 60) and long-lived (nearly 85). To avoid experimental bias, donors of different ages were randomly spread across the sequencing lanes. General findings and caveats noted by the study authors: Observed TCR beta diversity per million T cells fell roughly linearly with age, and a significant reduction was already apparent by age around 39. The long-lived group showed more naive CD4+ T cells, fewer expanded clones and increased TCR diversity than the aged group, suggesting age selection. Estimates of total diversity based on one million sequenced T cells were considered lower bounds and underestimates. Because donor CMV infection status was unknown, age-related changes in expanded clonotypes were potentially confounded. Bulk unsorted PBMC profiling prevented conclusive comparison of naive and antigen-experienced compartments. A strong correlation was found between observed TCR beta diversity and the percentage of naive T cells measured by flow cytometry.

Library preparation used 5' RACE. TCRdb lists the instrument as Illumina HiSeq 2500. A second PCR of roughly 6 to 11 cycles was performed with a sample-barcoded 5' primer and a J-beta primer mix. A template-switch 5' adaptor carrying 12 random nucleotides introduced a unique molecular identifier onto each TCR beta cDNA molecule. Each sample yielded at least 3 million CDR3-containing paired-end reads. First-strand cDNA was synthesized from all RNA with the Mint cDNA synthesis kit, primed by a TRBC-specific oligonucleotide. Following uracil-DNA glycosylase treatment, all cDNA underwent a first 18-cycle PCR with the universal primers M1SS and BC2_uni_R. Concerning the study's data processing: For normalization, 1 million high-quality reads, each with a distinct molecular identifier, were randomly selected from each sample. Instead of being binned into consensus sequences, reads with shared molecular identifiers were discarded. CDR3 identification, clonotype clustering and error correction used MiTCR with a Q25 quality threshold and the strictest error-elimination algorithm. A nonparametric unseen species model using Euler transformation provided a lower-bound estimate of total TCR beta diversity. TCRdb itself trimmed the public reads at Q25 with fastp, ran MiXCR and retained productive beta chains. Records with the same CDR3 protein are collapsed into one entry carrying the most frequent genes and DNA. Here the V and J calls rest on TCRdb's processing, not on the authors' analysis. Within this sample are roughly 800,000 distinct CDR3 sequences, with about 62% of them counted one time only. 22% of the sample is in the top ten clones.

The 35 to 40 donors, aged about 6 to 100 years, were systemically healthy Caucasian individuals from Russia. Each donor gave about 9.7 milliliters of peripheral blood, drawn into EDTA-treated Vacutainer tubes. PBMCs were isolated by Ficoll-Paque density-gradient centrifugation, with at least 6 million obtained per sample. Trizol reagent was used to extract total RNA from PBMCs, with at least 5.5 micrograms per sample. The percentages of naive CD45RAhigh/CD27high T cells were determined by flow cytometry on a PBMC aliquot from every donor. The CDR3 runs 14 amino acids, cysteine and phenylalanine included. The retained sequence is limited to the CDR3, 42 bases, with the frame set at the first base. V loses 0 bases of germline sequence and J loses 4 bases, and the interval between the two ends is 12 bases. The germline V gene (reference sequence) provides CDR1 DFQATT and CDR2 SNEGSKA.

Sequences were obtained from blood. The rearrangement joined TRBV20-1 to TRBJ1-1, with a weak D call of TRBD1 (5 bases match). This clonotype was obtained from a man aged 25 to 40 in good health. CDR3 protein: CSARDRGVGTEAFF. The bases read TGCAGTGCTAGAGATCGGGGCGTAGGCACTGAAGCTTTCTTT.